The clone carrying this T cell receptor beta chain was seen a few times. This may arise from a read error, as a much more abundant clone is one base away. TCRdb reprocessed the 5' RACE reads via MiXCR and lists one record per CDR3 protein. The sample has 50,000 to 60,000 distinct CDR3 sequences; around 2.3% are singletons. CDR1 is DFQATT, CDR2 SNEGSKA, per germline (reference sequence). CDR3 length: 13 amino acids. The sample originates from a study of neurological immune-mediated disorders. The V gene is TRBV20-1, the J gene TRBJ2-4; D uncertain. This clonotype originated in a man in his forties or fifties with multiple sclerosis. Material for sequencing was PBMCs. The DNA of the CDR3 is TGCAGTGCTGCCGACCCCAGCCAAAAAATTCAGTACTTC. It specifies CSAADPSQKIQYF.